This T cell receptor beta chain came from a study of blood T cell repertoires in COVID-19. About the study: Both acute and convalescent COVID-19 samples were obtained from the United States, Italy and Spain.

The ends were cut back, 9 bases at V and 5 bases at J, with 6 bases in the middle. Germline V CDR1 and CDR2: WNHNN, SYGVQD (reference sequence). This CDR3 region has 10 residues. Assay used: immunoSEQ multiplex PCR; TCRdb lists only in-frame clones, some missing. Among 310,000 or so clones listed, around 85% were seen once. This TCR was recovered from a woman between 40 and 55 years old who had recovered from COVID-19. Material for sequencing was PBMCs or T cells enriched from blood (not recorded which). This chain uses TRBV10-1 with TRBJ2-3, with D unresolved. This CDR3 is CARRQDTQYF. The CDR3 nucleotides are TGCGCCAGGCGCCAAGATACGCAGTATTTT.